This entry concerns a single T cell receptor beta chain. Negative isolation was used for CD8+ and CD4+ T cells and FACS enrichment for TEMRA cells. The data are from a study of CD8 T cells in Susac syndrome. Background on the study: Each patient with Susac syndrome, at the time of blood draw, was therapy-naive, on corticosteroids, or on intravenous immunoglobulin alone.

With random hexamers, reverse transcription was performed on roughly 0.5 to 1 ug of RNA. The CDR3 of TCR beta was amplified by immunoSEQ multiplex PCR across 54 Vbeta and 13 Jbeta. TCRdb called the immunoSEQ multiplex PCR reads again in MiXCR, with one record for every CDR3 protein. The sample contains some 240,000 distinct CDR3 sequences, 96% of which appear only once. The CDR3 extends over 15 amino acids. V lost 0 bases and J lost 7, with 14 bases in between. In germline, CDR1 is SGHDT, CDR2 YYEEEE. The rearrangement uses TRBV5-6 and TRBJ1-5; a possible D gene is TRBD1 (6 bases). This receptor was identified in a human donor with Susac syndrome. The sample comprised CD4+ T cells from PBMCs. The CDR3 nucleotides read TGTGCCAGCAGCTTGGGGGCAGGGGCGAGACAGCCCCAGCATTTT. Translating gives CASSLGAGARQPQHF. Looking up the rest from reference TRBV5-6 and TRBJ1-5 gives the full variable domain: DAGVTQSPTHLIKTRGQQVTLRCSPKSGHDTVSWYQQALGQGPQFIFQYYEEEERQRGNFPDRFSGHQFPNYSSELNVNALLLGDSALYLCASSLGAGARQPQHFGDGTRLSIL.